Each of the 26 T cell receptor beta chains below was sequenced from the same sample in a study of T cells after yellow fever vaccination. MiXCR, applied by TCRdb to the 5' RACE reads, yields one record per CDR3 protein. The table has a few hundred thousand distinct CDR3 sequences, more than 5.5% seen once; the top ten hold about 15%. Sequencing used PBMCs, obtained 5 days after the yellow fever booster vaccination. The receptors were sampled from a man aged 30-40 years who received the YFV17D yellow fever vaccine.

In this sample, this clonotype turned up many times. The rearrangement joins TRBV5-1 to TRBJ2-1; 7 nucleotides agree with TRBD1. Per the germline V gene, CDR1 is SGHRS and CDR2 is YFSETQ. Trimming at V came to 4 bases and at J to 4 bases, leaving 8 bases not matched to a gene. The CDR3 has 15 amino acids. CDR3 protein: CASSQTGEQYNEQFF. CDR3 DNA: TGCGCCAGCAGCCAAACAGGGGAACAATACAATGAGCAGTTCTTC.

This clonotype was seen at least ten times. The chain couples TRBV12-3 or TRBV12-4 to TRBJ2-2; unclear D gene. The CDR3 is 11 amino acids. Deletions cut 6 bases from V and 4 bases from J, with 3 bases between. The CDR3 reads CASSRTGELFF. The CDR3 region has the DNA TGTGCCAGCAGCCGCACCGGGGAGCTGTTTTTT.

This clonotype was counted only a few times. The DNA for the CDR3 is TGCGCCAGCAGCTTAGCTGTGGATCTGGGAGAAAAACTGTTTTTT. Protein product: CASSLAVDLGEKLFF. This chain joins TRBV5-1 and TRBJ1-4; D unresolved. The CDR3 contains 15 residues. CDR1 is SGHRS, CDR2 YFSETQ, per germline. V lost 2 bases to trimming and J lost 8 bases, with 16 bases between them.

This clonotype occurred many times. This rearrangement joins TRBV2 to TRBJ2-3; TRBD2 might be the D (6 bases). The CDR3 extends over 14 amino acids. Trimming removed 8 bases from V and 2 bases from J, with 14 bases in between. CDR1 and CDR2 from the germline V gene are SNHLY and FYNNEI. Written as DNA, the CDR3 is TGTGCCAGCCTCTTCGGGACTGCCACAGATACGCAGTATTTT. It codes for CASLFGTATDTQYF.

The rearrangement joins TRBV11-3 to TRBJ2-1, with D possibly being TRBD2 (5 bases). V lost 6 bases and J 4 bases, leaving 16 bases between the germline ends. CDR1 and CDR2 (germline): SGHNT, YENEEA. This CDR3 is 15 amino acids long. The CDR3 sequence: CASSQDGVLYNEQFF. CDR3 in DNA: TGTGCCAGCAGTCAGGACGGGGTCCTATACAATGAGCAGTTCTTC. The entire variable domain, with the rest obtained from reference TRBV11-3 and TRBJ2-1, is as follows: EAGVVQSPRYKIIEKKQPVAFWCNPISGHNTLYWYLQNLGQGPELLIRYENEEAVDDSQLPKDRFSAERLKGVDSTLKIQPAELGDSAVYLCASSQDGVLYNEQFFGPGTRLTVL.

This clonotype was observed at least ten times. The chain is built from TRBV7-2 and TRBJ2-3, with D possibly TRBD2 on 5 matching bases. The V gene's germline CDR1 is SGHTA and CDR2 FQGNSA. V lost 1 base and J 2 bases, leaving 16 bases between the germline ends. The CDR3 consists of 17 residues. CDR3 amino acids: CASSLGGSAFFTDTQYF. The DNA for the CDR3 is TGTGCCAGCAGCTTAGGGGGTAGCGCCTTCTTCACAGATACGCAGTATTTT.

This chain's CDR3 is CASSPQGYSSTDTQYF. The CDR3 DNA reads as TGTGCCAGCAGCCCTCAGGGGTATTCTAGCACAGATACGCAGTATTTT. The chain has TRBV9 and TRBJ2-3; the D gene is possibly TRBD1 (6 bases). The germline V and J ends were trimmed by 4 bases and 0 bases, with 15 bases remaining between them. Germline loops: CDR1 SGDLS, CDR2 YYNGEE. This CDR3 has 16 amino acids.

This clonotype was detected ten times or more. The V call is TRBV2, the J call TRBJ2-7, with TRBD1 as a possible D gene (5 bases). V was trimmed by 8 bases and J by 0 bases, leaving 14 bases between them. The CDR3 sequence is 14 residues long. The V gene's germline CDR1 is SNHLY and CDR2 FYNNEI. The CDR3 is CASHSGPSSYEQYF. The DNA for the CDR3 is TGTGCCAGCCATTCAGGGCCAAGCTCCTACGAGCAGTACTTC. The full variable domain, its missing parts supplied by reference TRBV2 and TRBJ2-7, is EPEVTQTPSHQVTQMGQEVILRCVPISNHLYFYWYRQILGQKVEFLVSFYNNEISEKSEIFDDQFSVERPDGSNFTLKIRSTKLEDSAMYFCASHSGPSSYEQYFGPGTRLTVT.

This clonotype was recorded many times. The CDR3: CASSVGGISLEQFF. In DNA, the CDR3 is TGTGCCAGCAGCGTAGGTGGGATTAGCCTTGAGCAGTTCTTC. The chain has TRBV9 and TRBJ2-1; D is unresolved. The CDR3 has 14 residues. Trimming shortened V by 0 bases and J by 9 bases, and 13 bases separated the two germline ends. Germline lookup yields CDR1 SGDLS and CDR2 YYNGEE.

This clonotype has a count of ten or more. This chain links TRBV5-1 with TRBJ1-5; TRBD1 matches at 7 bases. There are 15 residues in the CDR3. CDR1 is SGHRS and CDR2 is YFSETQ in the germline V gene. The V and J ends lost 0 bases and 4 bases, in that order; junction bases with no gene match: 4. DNA for the CDR3: TGCGCCAGCAGCTTGGGGGACAGCCAAAATCAGCCCCAGCATTTT. Its translation: CASSLGDSQNQPQHF. Looking up the rest from reference TRBV5-1 and TRBJ1-5 gives the full variable domain: KAGVTQTPRYLIKTRGQQVTLSCSPISGHRSVSWYQQTPGQGLQFLFEYFSETQRNKGNFPGRFSGRQFSNSRSEMNVSTLELGDSALYLCASSLGDSQNQPQHFGDGTRLSIL.

This clonotype was observed many times. The rearrangement uses TRBV24-1 and TRBJ2-1; TRBD1 aligns across 7 bases. CDR3 length: 13 residues. Unmatched junction bases numbered 2, after V lost 4 bases and J lost 6 bases. Germline CDR1 and CDR2: KGHDR and SFDVKD. The CDR3 DNA is TGTGCCACCAGTGACTCAGGGGGCAATGAGCAGTTCTTC. Encoded protein: CATSDSGGNEQFF.

This clonotype turned up a few times. V usage is TRBV14 and J usage is TRBJ1-4; TRBD1 agrees at 8 bases. The junction had 7 bases not matched to a gene; V was cut back by 0 bases and J by 7 bases. The germline CDR1 and CDR2 sequences are SGHDN and FVKESK. The CDR3 consists of 16 residues. In nucleotides, the CDR3 is TGTGCCAGCAGCCAAGAAGGGACAGGCCGCCCTGAAAAACTGTTTTTT. Translation: CASSQEGTGRPEKLFF. Complete variable domain (other parts from reference TRBV14 and TRBJ1-4): EAGVTQFPSHSVIEKGQTVTLRCDPISGHDNLYWYRRVMGKEIKFLLHFVKESKQDESGMPNNRFLAERTGGTYSTLKVQPAELEDSGVYFCASSQEGTGRPEKLFFGSGTQLSVL.

This clonotype is a singleton in its sample. Relative to the germline gene, one junction end is altered; a read error may explain this. The V call is TRBV6-6, the J call TRBJ2-7; D tentatively reads TRBD1 or TRBD2 (5 bases each). Germline loops: CDR1 MNHNY, CDR2 SVGAGI (reference sequence). This CDR3 is 13 amino acids long. CDR3 bases: TGTGCCAGCAGTTGGGACCCCGCCTACAAGCAGTACTTC. Its protein is CASSWDPAYKQYF.

This sequence joins TRBV10-3 and TRBJ2-7; D is possibly TRBD2 (6 bases). Germline lookup yields CDR1 ENHRY and CDR2 SYGVKD. V was shortened by 7 bases and J by 7 bases, with 17 bases between the two germline ends. This CDR3 spans 13 amino acids. CDR3 residues: CAITGGPEKEQYF. CDR3 DNA sequence: TGTGCCATCACTGGAGGGCCAGAGAAGGAGCAGTACTTC.

This clonotype showed up just a few times. This sequence joins TRBV7-2 and TRBJ2-7, with D maybe TRBD2 (7 bases). Germline CDR1 SGHTA, CDR2 FQGNSA. Trimming left V 5 bases short and J 2 bases short, with 16 bases between. CDR3 length equals 15 residues. The CDR3 DNA sequence: TGTGCCAGCAGCGCGGTAGGGGGGGGAACCTACGAGCAGTACTTC. It is translated as CASSAVGGGTYEQYF.

The chain couples TRBV7-2 to TRBJ1-4; possible D gene TRBD1, 6 bases. This CDR3 is 13 amino acids long. Deletions cut 5 bases from V and 8 bases from J, with 12 bases between. Looked up from germline, CDR1 is SGHTA and CDR2 is FQGNSA. CDR3 sequence (DNA): TGTGCCAGCAGCCGCTGGGGGGCGGAAAAACTGTTTTTT. It encodes CASSRWGAEKLFF.

This clonotype was recorded at least ten times. The rearrangement joins TRBV15 to TRBJ2-1, with 9 bases fitting TRBD2. Germline lookup yields CDR1 LNHNV and CDR2 YYDKDF (reference sequence). The CDR3 spans 17 residues. After removal of 5 bases from V and 7 bases from J, the junction contained 15 bases not matched to a gene. CDR3 bases: TGTGCCACCAGCGTCTTAGCGGGAGAAGGAGGTAGGAATGAGCAGTTCTTC. Translating it yields CATSVLAGEGGRNEQFF.

This clonotype was seen a few times. The chain combines TRBV28 with TRBJ2-7; no reliable D call. The CDR3 loop spans 15 amino acids. Trimming pared 6 bases from V and 0 bases from J, leaving 15 bases between. Looked up from germline, CDR1 is MDHEN and CDR2 is SYDVKM. CDR3 region: CASSRRAPSSYEQYF. The CDR3 coding sequence is TGTGCCAGCAGCCGCCGGGCCCCCAGCTCCTACGAGCAGTACTTC. The whole variable domain, filled in from reference TRBV28 and TRBJ2-7, reads DVKVTQSSRYLVKRTGEKVFLECVQDMDHENMFWYRQDPGLGLRLIYFSYDVKMKEKGDIPEGYSVSREKKERFSLILESASTNQTSMYLCASSRRAPSSYEQYFGPGTRLTVT.

This clonotype has just a few counts. This sequence joins TRBV20-1 and TRBJ2-3; D gene uncertain. V dropped 3 bases and J dropped 0 bases, with 10 bases sitting between them. The CDR3 is made up of 14 amino acids. Germline-derived CDR1 and CDR2 are DFQATT and SNEGSKA (reference sequence). This chain's CDR3 is CSASIAPSTDTQYF. The CDR3 bases are TGCAGTGCTAGTATCGCACCCAGCACAGATACGCAGTATTTT.

The chain carries TRBV20-1 and TRBJ2-1, with a possible D match to TRBD1 (5 bases). Per the germline V gene, CDR1 is DFQATT and CDR2 is SNEGSKA (reference sequence). V dropped 1 base and J dropped 3 bases, with 10 bases sitting between them. The CDR3 runs 14 residues. In nucleotides, the CDR3 is TGCAGTGCTAGAGGGGGCCAGAACTACAATGAGCAGTTCTTC. Translating gives CSARGGQNYNEQFF.

This clonotype came up many times. The DNA is omitted, as the CDR3 cannot be located on it reliably, and the CDR3 follows TCRdb's listing. This chain connects TRBV12-3 or TRBV12-4 to TRBJ1-1; TRBD1 was called by the table and not checked on the DNA. The length of the CDR3 is 13 amino acids, counting both ends. CDR3: CASSFGAGAEAFF.

This clonotype was detected many times. V usage is TRBV7-9 and J usage is TRBJ2-7; perhaps D is TRBD1 or TRBD2 (5 bases each). From germline, CDR1 is SEHNR and CDR2 FQNEAQ (reference sequence). This CDR3 spans 12 amino acids. V was trimmed by 0 bases and J by 8 bases, leaving 8 bases between them. The DNA for the CDR3 is TGTGCCAGCAGCTTAGCCGGGGCCCAGCAGTACTTC. It specifies CASSLAGAQQYF.

This clonotype was recorded a few times. The rearrangement joins TRBV29-1 to TRBJ2-3, with a tentative D call TRBD2 (6 bases). In germline, CDR1 is SQVTM, CDR2 ANQGSEA. V was shortened by 6 bases and J by 4 bases, with 17 bases between the two germline ends. The length of the CDR3 is 14 residues. The DNA of the CDR3 is TGCAGCGTGCGAAAGGCGGGAACCGCAGATACGCAGTATTTT. Translating it yields CSVRKAGTADTQYF.

This clonotype was detected only a few times. The rearrangement uses TRBV20-1 and TRBJ1-1; TRBD1 agrees at 8 bases. Losses at the gene ends were 5 bases for V and 0 bases for J; bases not matched to a gene: 8. Germline V gene lookup returns CDR1 DFQATT and CDR2 SNEGSKA (reference sequence). This CDR3 region has 15 residues. CDR3 residues: CSAPKGDRLNTEAFF. The DNA of the CDR3 is TGCAGTGCTCCCAAGGGGGACAGGCTGAACACTGAAGCTTTCTTT.

The chain links TRBV20-1 to TRBJ2-1; 9 nucleotides match TRBD2. In germline, CDR1 is DFQATT, CDR2 SNEGSKA (reference sequence). CDR3 length equals 16 residues. The J segment lost 6 bases and the V segment lost 5 bases, leaving 14 bases of the junction unmatched. Here the CDR3 reads CSARRAGLALTNEQFF. The DNA for the CDR3 is TGCAGTGCTCGTCGCGCCGGACTAGCGTTAACCAATGAGCAGTTCTTC.

This clonotype was seen a handful of times. This chain's CDR3 is CSAAQGGNEKLFF. The DNA of the CDR3 is TGCAGTGCTGCCCAGGGGGGTAATGAAAAACTGTTTTTT. The rearrangement uses TRBV20-1 and TRBJ1-4; 7 nucleotides agree with TRBD1. CDR1 and CDR2 (germline): DFQATT, SNEGSKA (reference sequence). J was trimmed by 4 bases and V by 5 bases; bases with no gene match: 4. The CDR3 extends over 13 amino acids.